A selection of T cell receptor beta chains follows, all from one sample in a study of T cell changes during pregnancy in multiple sclerosis. Data came from immunoSEQ multiplex PCR; TCRdb stores just in-frame clones and leaves some out. The repertoire holds roughly 40,000 clones, with around 90% as singletons. This specimen was CD4+ T cells from peripheral blood mononuclear cells, taken in the third trimester of pregnancy. All receptors derive from a female donor with multiple sclerosis, enrolled in a pregnancy study. Both conserved end residues are part of each CDR3. A D gene is named only where the DNA matches it firmly. Where a row states a size, it is once, few, many or the class of an expanded clone; other rows omit it.

size: .; J: TRBJ2-7; V: TRBV13; D: .; CDR3: CASSPWGVHEQYF; DNA: TGTGCCAGCAGCCCGTGGGGGGTCCACGAGCAGTACTTC
size: .; J: TRBJ1-4; V: TRBV30; D: TRBD1; CDR3: CAWSVLGGQGMTNEKLFF; DNA: TGTGCCTGGAGTGTACTTGGAGGACAGGGGATGACTAATGAAAAACTGTTTTTT
size: .; J: TRBJ2-3; V: TRBV11-2; D: TRBD1; CDR3: CASTDRGHVLDTQYF; DNA: TGTGCCAGCACGGACAGGGGGCATGTGTTAGATACGCAGTATTTT
size: .; J: TRBJ2-3; V: TRBV7-3; D: TRBD2; CDR3: CASSLTAGGGGSTDTQYF; DNA: TGTGCCAGCAGCTTAACGGCGGGAGGGGGCGGTAGCACAGATACGCAGTATTTT
size: once; J: TRBJ2-1; V: TRBV14; D: .; CDR3: CASSQALQAYNEQFF; DNA: TGTGCCAGCAGCCAAGCCCTACAGGCCTACAATGAGCAGTTCTTC
size: .; J: TRBJ1-5; V: TRBV15; D: .; CDR3: CATSREVSGNQPQHF; DNA: TGTGCCACCAGCAGAGAGGTGTCGGGCAATCAGCCCCAGCATTTT
size: .; J: TRBJ1-5; V: TRBV28; D: TRBD1; CDR3: CASSLTGQGFQPQHF; DNA: TGTGCCAGCAGTTTAACGGGACAGGGGTTTCAGCCCCAGCATTTT
size: .; J: TRBJ2-3; V: TRBV6-5; D: TRBD1; CDR3: CASRQGRFTDTQYF; DNA: TGTGCCAGTCGACAGGGGCGCTTCACAGATACGCAGTATTTT
size: .; J: TRBJ1-1; V: TRBV6-1; D: .; CDR3: CASTLGGRSEAFF; DNA: TGTGCCAGCACTTTGGGGGGTAGGTCCGAAGCTTTCTTT
size: .; J: TRBJ2-1; V: TRBV4-3; D: .; CDR3: CASSQVPVLGGNEQFF; DNA: TGCGCCAGCAGCCAAGTCCCCGTCCTGGGGGGCAATGAGCAGTTCTTC
size: .; J: TRBJ2-7; V: TRBV11-2; D: .; CDR3: CASSRGTSYEQYF; DNA: TGTGCCAGCAGCAGGGGGACCTCCTACGAGCAGTACTTC
size: .; J: TRBJ1-4; V: TRBV5-1; D: .; CDR3: CASSSQQNINEKLFF; DNA: TGCGCCAGCAGCTCACAACAGAATATCAATGAAAAACTGTTTTTT
size: .; J: TRBJ2-1; V: TRBV5-1; D: TRBD2; CDR3: CASSLTLAGNEQFF; DNA: TGCGCCAGCAGCTTGACCCTAGCGGGGAATGAGCAGTTCTTC
size: .; J: TRBJ2-1; V: TRBV5-4; D: TRBD2; CDR3: CASSLTSGKSGEQFF; DNA: TGTGCCAGCAGCTTGACTAGCGGGAAGTCTGGGGAGCAGTTCTTC
size: .; J: TRBJ2-7; V: TRBV9; D: TRBD2; CDR3: CASSVGPAGASEQYF; DNA: TGTGCCAGCAGCGTAGGTCCAGCGGGAGCTTCAGAGCAGTACTTC
size: .; J: TRBJ1-4; V: TRBV21-1; D: .; CDR3: CASTTGTGDEKLFF; DNA: TGTGCCAGCACCACCGGGACAGGGGACGAAAAACTGTTTTTT
size: .; J: TRBJ2-3; V: TRBV19; D: .; CDR3: CASSILDSSTDTQYF; DNA: TGTGCCAGTAGTATATTGGACTCGAGCACAGATACGCAGTATTTT
size: .; J: TRBJ1-2; V: TRBV28; D: TRBD1; CDR3: CASSRTGTVLSNYGYTF; DNA: TGTGCCAGCAGTCGGACCGGGACAGTTCTATCTAACTATGGCTACACCTTC
size: .; J: TRBJ1-1; V: TRBV19; D: .; CDR3: CASSWTEDTEAFF; DNA: TGTGCCAGTAGTTGGACAGAAGACACTGAAGCTTTCTTT
size: .; J: TRBJ2-5; V: TRBV6-6; D: TRBD1; CDR3: CASSSTGQGTQYF; DNA: TGTGCCAGCAGTTCGACAGGGCAAGGGACCCAGTACTTC
size: .; J: TRBJ2-2; V: TRBV10-1; D: TRBD2; CDR3: CASSGNFPGLDAPNTGELFF; DNA: TGCGCCAGCTCTGGGAATTTCCCGGGACTAGACGCTCCGAACACCGGGGAGCTGTTTTTT
size: .; J: TRBJ2-5; V: TRBV7-9; D: .; CDR3: CASSRRNLRDLAIQETQYF; DNA: TGTGCCAGCAGCAGGCGGAACCTCCGGGACCTAGCGATCCAAGAGACCCAGTACTTC
size: .; J: TRBJ2-1; V: TRBV5-4; D: TRBD2; CDR3: CASSLASGRAGEQFF; DNA: TGTGCCAGCAGCTTGGCGAGCGGGAGGGCCGGTGAGCAGTTCTTC
size: .; J: TRBJ2-3; V: TRBV5-4; D: .; CDR3: CASSSQGGGDTQYF; DNA: TGTGCCAGCAGCTCGCAGGGGGGTGGAGATACGCAGTATTTT
size: once; J: TRBJ2-1; V: TRBV15; D: TRBD2; CDR3: CATSRDRVSGSTDEQFF; DNA: TGTGCCACCAGCAGAGATCGGGTTAGCGGGAGCACCGATGAGCAGTTCTTC
size: .; J: TRBJ2-7; V: TRBV28; D: .; CDR3: CASRGRLYEQYF; DNA: TGTGCCAGCAGGGGGCGGCTCTACGAGCAGTACTTC
size: .; J: TRBJ1-2; V: TRBV28; D: TRBD1; CDR3: CASSLSRQGLNYGYTF; DNA: TGTGCCAGCAGTTTATCGAGACAGGGGCTGAACTATGGCTACACCTTC
size: .; J: TRBJ2-2; V: TRBV6-1; D: .; CDR3: CASSEAYTGELFF; DNA: TGTGCCAGCAGTGAAGCCTACACCGGGGAGCTGTTTTTT
size: .; J: TRBJ2-7; V: TRBV27; D: TRBD1; CDR3: CASSPLDREIYEQYF; DNA: TGTGCCAGCAGTCCCCTGGACAGGGAAATCTACGAGCAGTACTTC
size: .; J: TRBJ2-2; V: TRBV4-2; D: TRBD2; CDR3: CASSQGPQLAGGTTGELFF; DNA: TGTGCCAGCAGCCAAGGACCCCAACTAGCGGGAGGGACCACCGGGGAGCTGTTTTTT
size: .; J: TRBJ1-1; V: TRBV2; D: TRBD1; CDR3: CASSQGGNTEAFF; DNA: TGTGCCAGCTCCCAGGGGGGGAACACTGAAGCTTTCTTT
size: .; J: TRBJ2-1; V: TRBV7-9; D: TRBD2; CDR3: CASTPTGGAVGYNEQFF; DNA: TGTGCCAGCACCCCGACGGGGGGAGCGGTGGGGTACAATGAGCAGTTCTTC
size: .; J: TRBJ1-3; V: TRBV19; D: .; CDR3: CASMVQGGAGNTIYF; DNA: TGTGCCAGTATGGTACAGGGTGGAGCGGGAAACACCATATATTTT
size: .; J: TRBJ2-1; V: TRBV2; D: TRBD1; CDR3: CASSESRDRGHGQFF; DNA: TGTGCCAGCAGTGAGTCCCGGGACAGGGGTCATGGGCAGTTCTTC
size: .; J: TRBJ2-5; V: TRBV7-8; D: TRBD1; CDR3: CASSRPLTGDAQETQYF; DNA: TGTGCCAGCAGCCGACCCCTCACAGGGGACGCCCAAGAGACCCAGTACTTC
size: once; J: TRBJ2-3; V: TRBV15; D: TRBD1; CDR3: CATSRRQGAADTQYF; DNA: TGTGCCACCAGCAGGAGACAGGGGGCCGCAGATACGCAGTATTTT
size: .; J: TRBJ1-6; V: TRBV27; D: .; CDR3: CASSPSTGVSPLHF; DNA: TGTGCCAGCAGTCCTTCGACAGGAGTGTCACCCCTCCACTTT
size: .; J: TRBJ2-7; V: TRBV5-1; D: TRBD1; CDR3: CASRYSGTGYEQYF; DNA: TGCGCCAGCAGATACTCCGGGACAGGGTACGAGCAGTACTTC
size: .; J: TRBJ1-1; V: TRBV27; D: TRBD1; CDR3: CASSLGDRGSEAFF; DNA: TGTGCCAGCAGTTTAGGAGACAGGGGGTCTGAAGCTTTCTTT
size: .; J: TRBJ1-5; V: TRBV28; D: TRBD1; CDR3: CASSLRGGLGNQPQHF; DNA: TGTGCCAGCAGTTTGAGAGGGGGCCTTGGCAATCAGCCCCAGCATTTT
size: once; J: TRBJ2-6; V: TRBV27; D: .; CDR3: CASSSSLSGANVLTF; DNA: TGTGCCAGCAGTTCTTCCCTCTCTGGGGCCAACGTCCTGACTTTC
size: .; J: TRBJ2-1; V: TRBV30; D: .; CDR3: CAWSQASPNEQFF; DNA: TGTGCCTGGAGCCAGGCGAGCCCCAATGAGCAGTTCTTC
size: .; J: TRBJ1-4; V: TRBV6-5; D: TRBD1; CDR3: CASSYRGTGGDKLFF; DNA: TGTGCCAGCAGTTACCGGGGGACAGGGGGGGATAAACTGTTTTTT
size: few; J: TRBJ1-5; V: TRBV15; D: TRBD1; CDR3: CATSRDRTGSQPQHF; DNA: TGTGCCACCAGCAGAGATAGGACAGGTAGTCAGCCCCAGCATTTT
size: .; J: TRBJ1-2; V: TRBV5-8; D: TRBD1; CDR3: CASSITGTGSDGYTF; DNA: TGTGCCAGCAGCATAACCGGGACAGGGAGCGATGGCTACACCTTC
size: .; J: TRBJ2-5; V: TRBV14; D: .; CDR3: CASSQGVVRETQYF; DNA: TGTGCCAGCAGCCAAGGCGTGGTGCGGGAGACCCAGTACTTC
size: .; J: TRBJ1-5; V: TRBV6-1; D: .; CDR3: CASSLNQPQHF; DNA: TGTGCCAGCAGTTTAAATCAGCCCCAGCATTTT
size: few; J: TRBJ2-3; V: TRBV5-6; D: TRBD1; CDR3: CASSLPGQAPTDTQYF; DNA: TGTGCCAGCAGCCTACCGGGACAGGCCCCCACAGATACGCAGTATTTT
size: .; J: TRBJ1-1; V: TRBV7-9; D: TRBD1; CDR3: CASSLKVGGADEAFF; DNA: TGTGCCAGCAGCTTAAAGGTAGGGGGCGCCGATGAAGCTTTCTTT
size: .; J: TRBJ1-2; V: TRBV30; D: .; CDR3: CAWSEQLRGYTF; DNA: TGTGCCTGGAGTGAACAGCTCAGGGGCTACACCTTC
size: .; J: TRBJ2-6; V: TRBV5-1; D: .; CDR3: CASSGGSGANVLTF; DNA: TGCGCCAGCAGCGGGGGGTCTGGGGCCAACGTCCTGACTTTC
size: .; J: TRBJ1-5; V: TRBV6-1; D: .; CDR3: CASSGNRVNQPQHF; DNA: TGTGCCAGCAGTGGAAACAGGGTAAATCAGCCCCAGCATTTT
size: .; J: TRBJ1-5; V: TRBV18; D: TRBD1; CDR3: CASSPEGQRNQPQHF; DNA: TGTGCCAGCTCACCGGAGGGACAGCGCAATCAGCCCCAGCATTTT
size: .; J: TRBJ2-2; V: TRBV7-3; D: TRBD2; CDR3: CASSPYLGLADTGELFF; DNA: TGTGCCAGCAGCCCATACCTTGGACTAGCTGACACCGGGGAGCTGTTTTTT
size: .; J: TRBJ1-1; V: TRBV11-2; D: TRBD1; CDR3: CASSFARQGARTEAFF; DNA: TGTGCCAGCAGCTTCGCAAGACAGGGGGCGCGGACTGAAGCTTTCTTT
size: .; J: TRBJ2-3; V: TRBV9; D: TRBD2; CDR3: CASSVGAGGPIGDTQYF; DNA: TGTGCCAGCAGCGTAGGAGCGGGAGGGCCAATAGGTGATACGCAGTATTTT